The clone carrying this T cell receptor (beta chain) was seen a single time. As originally analysed: From reference gene primer amplification, estimates of nucleated cell counts were derived. TCRdb's copy holds only in-frame clones and misses some; the assay was immunoSEQ multiplex PCR. The V and J calls and clone size come from that table; D and trimming were worked out from the DNA. The table includes about 470,000 clones, roughly nine tenths detected once. The entry originates in a study of blood T cell repertoires in COVID-19. Looking at the study overall: Sites in the United States, Italy and Spain provided acute and convalescent COVID-19 samples. PBMCs, B-cell-depleted T cells, or T cells provided the cDNA or gDNA that made up the material.

Resolution of symptoms, clearance, or two negative PCRs was present in recovered Cohort 3 donors. The CDR3 loop spans 15 amino acids. Germline CDR1 is SGHRS and CDR2 is YFSETQ. With 3 bases removed from V and 0 bases from J, the gap between germline ends came to 12 bases. This chain uses TRBV5-1 with TRBJ1-1; D gene ambiguous. This TCR was recovered from a woman aged 18-29 years who had recovered from COVID-19. The sequenced sample consisted of PBMCs or T cells enriched from blood (not recorded which). The chain's CDR3 is CASSSSADMNTEAFF. CDR3 bases: TGCGCCAGCAGCTCATCGGCAGACATGAACACTGAAGCTTTCTTT.